This TCR beta chain was identified during a study of cytomegalovirus exposure and HLA in healthy donors. Per germline, CDR1 MGHRA and CDR2 YSYEKL. The CDR3 length is 14 residues. This clone was detected only a few times. Relative to the germline gene, one junction end is altered; a read error may explain this. It was with 60 Vbeta and 13 Jbeta primers that the PCR ran. Assay used: immunoSEQ multiplex PCR; TCRdb lists only in-frame clones, some missing. Among around 120,000 clones listed, 70% to 80% were seen once. The sequenced material came from PBMCs. This chain connects TRBV4-1 to TRBJ1-2; D is possibly TRBD1 (6 bases). This TCR came from a female donor in good health and CMV-seropositive. CDR3 sequence: CASSQDSQGSRLLF. The DNA of the CDR3 is TGCGCCAGCAGCCAAGATAGTCAGGGGTCCCGGTTACTATTC.